These 14 T cell receptor beta chains share one sample of origin, sequenced in a study of identical twins. MiXCR was run by TCRdb on the 5' RACE reads, yielding one entry per CDR3 protein. The sample lists hundreds of thousands of distinct CDR3 sequences; 15% to 20% were seen once. The sample was also reused in another study, on T cells expressing NK-cell markers.

The sample taken for sequencing was PBMCs. The receptors come from a woman aged 18-30 years in good health.

The CDR3 bases are TGTGCCAGCAGCTCAACGGTACAATCCCTCGAGCAGTACTTC. Translated, it gives CASSSTVQSLEQYF. The V and J genes are TRBV9 and TRBJ2-7; D ambiguous. The V end lost 4 bases, the J end lost 6 bases, and 17 bases lay between the germline ends. The CDR3 totals 14 residues. CDR1 SGDLS and CDR2 YYNGEE come from the germline V gene.

The rearrangement joins TRBV21-1 to TRBJ2-1; the table's D call, TRBD2, was not checked against the DNA. TRBV21-1 is a pseudogene segment. CDR3 length equals 17 residues. The CDR3 sequence is CASSLATSGRDYNEQFF. DNA for the CDR3: TGTGCCAGCAGCCTGGCGACTAGCGGGAGAGACTACAATGAGCAGTTCTTC.

CDR3 residues: CASSNGGRNEQFF. In nucleotides, the CDR3 is TGTGCCAGCTCAAACGGGGGCAGGAATGAGCAGTTCTTC. The rearrangement uses TRBV27 and TRBJ2-1; D might be TRBD1 or TRBD2, each matching 6 bases. CDR3 length: 13 amino acids. Germline CDR1 is MNHEY and CDR2 is SMNVEV (reference sequence). V was pared by 8 bases and J by 7 bases, with 15 bases between.

In this sample, this clonotype turned up a few times. The rearrangement links TRBV20-1 to TRBJ2-3; 8 bases are shared with TRBD2. Germline CDR1 and CDR2: DFQATT and SNEGSKA (reference sequence). J lost 1 base, V lost 0 bases, and 3 bases had no gene match. The CDR3 loop spans 15 amino acids. In DNA form, the CDR3 reads TGCAGTGCTAGAGATGTGACTAGCGGCACAGATACGCAGTATTTT. Translating gives CSARDVTSGTDTQYF.

The chain carries TRBV10-2 and TRBJ2-1; 10 bases are a match to TRBD2. J gave up 9 bases and V 4 bases, and 9 bases lay outside the gene matches. The length of the CDR3 is 15 residues. Germline CDR1 and CDR2: WSHSY and SAAADI. The CDR3 region is CASSGASGSGSEQFF. CDR3 DNA sequence: TGCGCCAGCAGTGGGGCTAGCGGGAGTGGAAGTGAGCAGTTCTTC.

This chain joins TRBV20-1 and TRBJ2-3, with D possibly TRBD2 on 5 matching bases. Trimming took off 5 bases at V and 1 base at J, with 10 bases between the two ends. Per germline, CDR1 DFQATT and CDR2 SNEGSKA (reference sequence). The CDR3 is 13 residues long. CDR3 bases: TGCAGTGCTGAGGACTTCCGCACAGATACGCAGTATTTT. As protein: CSAEDFRTDTQYF.

This clonotype was counted at least ten times. The chain has TRBV12-3 or TRBV12-4 and TRBJ2-7, with 7 bases identical to TRBD1. The length of the CDR3 is 13 residues. V shed 4 bases, J shed 0 bases, and the junction held 0 bases outside the gene matches. The CDR3 DNA reads as TGTGCCAGCAGTTGGGACAGCTCCTACGAGCAGTACTTC. It is translated as CASSWDSSYEQYF.

This clonotype was observed a few times. The rearrangement uses TRBV6-1 and TRBJ1-1; 10 nucleotides line up with TRBD1. Germline V gene lookup returns CDR1 MNHNS and CDR2 SASEGT. The J segment lost 6 bases and the V segment lost 6 bases, leaving 7 bases of the junction unmatched. The CDR3 has 14 amino acids. The CDR3 coding sequence is TGTGCCAGCAGGGCCTCCGGGACAGGGGCTGAAGCTTTCTTT. Protein: CASRASGTGAEAFF.

This clonotype was seen only a few times. The chain recombines TRBV20-1 with TRBJ2-7, with TRBD2 identical over 7 bases. This CDR3 has 15 amino acids. CDR1 and CDR2 from the germline V gene are DFQATT and SNEGSKA (reference sequence). J lost 1 base, V lost 0 bases, and 6 bases had no gene match. The DNA of the CDR3 is TGCAGTGCTAGAGAAGGCAGCGGGATTTCCTACGAGCAGTACTTC. Protein: CSAREGSGISYEQYF.

The gene calls are TRBV12-3 or TRBV12-4 and TRBJ2-4; 9 nucleotides agree with TRBD1. The length of the CDR3 is 12 residues. With 7 bases clipped from V and 12 bases from J, the junction kept 7 bases outside the gene matches. For the CDR3, the DNA is TGTGCCAGCACCCCGGACAGGGGCCATCAGTACTTC. The encoded protein is CASTPDRGHQYF.

This clonotype was found a few times. CDR3 loop: CASSSGTGYQPQHF. CDR3 nucleotide sequence: TGTGCCAGCAGTTCCGGGACAGGGTATCAGCCCCAGCATTTT. This chain uses TRBV28 with TRBJ1-5, with 9 bases fitting TRBD1. Losses at the gene ends were 4 bases for V and 5 bases for J; bases not matched to a gene: 3. The germline V gene has CDR1 MDHEN and CDR2 SYDVKM. The CDR3 is 14 amino acids.

This clonotype has a handful of counts. This sequence joins TRBV6-5 and TRBJ2-7; D may be TRBD1 (7 bases). CDR3 size: 14 residues. Germline V gene lookup returns CDR1 MNHEY and CDR2 SVGAGI. Deletions cut 4 bases from V and 3 bases from J, with 13 bases between. The CDR3 nucleotides are TGTGCCAGCAGTTTTCAGGGGGGTGACTACGAGCAGTACTTC. Encoded protein: CASSFQGGDYEQYF.

This sequence joins TRBV2 and TRBJ2-1, with D tentatively TRBD1 (5 bases). The germline V gene has CDR1 SNHLY and CDR2 FYNNEI. Trimming removed 8 bases from V and 4 bases from J, with 24 bases in between. CDR3 length: 17 amino acids. For the CDR3, the DNA is TGTGCCAGCCTAGTGTTTTGGCCGACAGTGCCATACAATGAGCAGTTCTTC. As protein: CASLVFWPTVPYNEQFF.

The V call is TRBV27, the J call TRBJ2-1, with 8 bases aligning to TRBD2. The V gene end was trimmed by 6 bases and the J gene end by 5 bases; junction bases not matched to a gene: 9. The CDR3 has 15 residues. The V gene's germline CDR1 is MNHEY and CDR2 SMNVEV (reference sequence). The CDR3 DNA reads TGTGCCAGCAGAACACCGGGAGGGGACGACAATGAGCAGTTCTTC. Encoded protein: CASRTPGGDDNEQFF.